This entry features one TCR beta chain sequence. Generated by immunoSEQ multiplex PCR, the TCRdb table keeps only in-frame clones and is missing some. The data hold 200,000 to 250,000 clones, with almost 85% observed a single time. These data belong to a study of blood T cell repertoires in COVID-19. V was cut by 4 bases and J by 4 bases, with 11 bases left in between. The CDR3 sequence is 14 residues long. From germline, CDR1 is SGHAT and CDR2 FQNNGV. Sequencing was carried out using peripheral blood. The genes are TRBV11-2 and TRBJ1-5; D may be TRBD1 (6 bases). The clonotype comes from a woman aged 50 to 60 with active or convalescent COVID-19. DNA for the CDR3: TGTGCCAGCAGCTCGGGGGGGCGAAATCAGCCCCAGCATTTT. It encodes CASSSGGRNQPQHF.